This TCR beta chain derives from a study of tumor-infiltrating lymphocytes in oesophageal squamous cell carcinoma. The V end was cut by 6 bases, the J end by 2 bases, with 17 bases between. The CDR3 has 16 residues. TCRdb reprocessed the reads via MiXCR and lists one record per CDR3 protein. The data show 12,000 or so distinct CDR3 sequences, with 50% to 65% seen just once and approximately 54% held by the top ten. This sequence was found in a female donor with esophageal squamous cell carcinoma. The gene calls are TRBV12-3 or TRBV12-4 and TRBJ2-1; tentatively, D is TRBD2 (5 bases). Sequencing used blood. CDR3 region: CASSPRGLGTYNEQFF. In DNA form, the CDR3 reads TGTGCCAGCAGCCCCCGCGGACTGGGGACCTACAATGAGCAGTTCTTC.